This T cell receptor beta chain was identified in a study of siplizumab effects on memory and regulatory T cells. Here immunoSEQ multiplex PCR was the method, and the copy in TCRdb shows in-frame clones only, minus some. The table includes about 100,000 clones, about 90% detected once. Study-level findings and limits: Sequences below about 10^-5 frequency were poorly captured, and few alloreactive clones mapped to unstimulated subsets. Naive T cells looked more diverse than memory cells, and they looked like major contributors to the alloresponse. Under siplizumab, alloreactive sequences traced to unstimulated CD4+ memory cells were significantly reduced. Proliferating siplizumab-cultured Tregs lacked confirmed suppressive function.

J gave up 2 bases and V 2 bases, and 16 bases lay outside the gene matches. CDR3 length equals 20 residues. Germline loops: CDR1 MDHEN, CDR2 SYDVKM. A note on this clone: What it binds is unknown.

Specimen: CD4+ T cells sorted from blood. The chain carries TRBV28 and TRBJ2-1; 9 nucleotides line up with TRBD1. The source is a human donor in good health. This CDR3 reads CASSLVPKDFGTGPYNEQFF. The DNA of the CDR3 is TGTGCCAGCAGTTTAGTCCCCAAAGACTTCGGGACAGGGCCCTACAATGAGCAGTTCTTC.